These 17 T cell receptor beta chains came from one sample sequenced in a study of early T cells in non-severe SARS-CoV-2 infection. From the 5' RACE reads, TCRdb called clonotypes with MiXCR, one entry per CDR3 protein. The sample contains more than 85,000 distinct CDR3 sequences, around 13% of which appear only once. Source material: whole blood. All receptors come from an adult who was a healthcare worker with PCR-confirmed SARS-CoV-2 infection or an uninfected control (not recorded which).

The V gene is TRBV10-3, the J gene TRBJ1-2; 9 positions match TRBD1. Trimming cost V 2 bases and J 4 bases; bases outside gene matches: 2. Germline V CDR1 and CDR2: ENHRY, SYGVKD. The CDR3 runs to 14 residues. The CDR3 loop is CAISEQTGGYGYTF. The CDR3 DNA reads TGTGCCATCAGTGAGCAGACAGGGGGCTATGGCTACACCTTC.

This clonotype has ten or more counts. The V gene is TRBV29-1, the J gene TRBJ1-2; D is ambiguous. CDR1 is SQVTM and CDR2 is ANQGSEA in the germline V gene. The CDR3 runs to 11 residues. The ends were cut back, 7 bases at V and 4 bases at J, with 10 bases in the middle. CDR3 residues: CSADGSYGYTF. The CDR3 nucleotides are TGCAGCGCGGACGGATCCTATGGCTACACCTTC.

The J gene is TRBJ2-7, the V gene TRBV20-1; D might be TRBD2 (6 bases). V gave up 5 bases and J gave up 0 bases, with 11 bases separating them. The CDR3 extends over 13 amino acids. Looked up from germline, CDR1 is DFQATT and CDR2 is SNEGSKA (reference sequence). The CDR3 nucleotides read TGCAGTGCTGGAGGGGCGGGCTCCTACGAGCAGTACTTC. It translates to CSAGGAGSYEQYF.

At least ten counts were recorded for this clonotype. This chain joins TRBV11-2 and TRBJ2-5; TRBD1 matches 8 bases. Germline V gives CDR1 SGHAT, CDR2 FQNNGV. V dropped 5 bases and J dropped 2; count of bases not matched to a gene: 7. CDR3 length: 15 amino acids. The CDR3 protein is CASSPGTGRQETQYF. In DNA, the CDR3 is TGTGCCAGCAGCCCCGGGACAGGCCGACAAGAGACCCAGTACTTC.

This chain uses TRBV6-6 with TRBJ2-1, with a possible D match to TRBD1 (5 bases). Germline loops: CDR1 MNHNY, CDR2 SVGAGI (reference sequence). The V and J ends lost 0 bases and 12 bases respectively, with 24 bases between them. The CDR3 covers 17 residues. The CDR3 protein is CASSYSSIQVAGSRQFF. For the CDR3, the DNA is TGTGCCAGCAGTTACTCGTCGATACAGGTAGCCGGGTCACGGCAGTTCTTC.

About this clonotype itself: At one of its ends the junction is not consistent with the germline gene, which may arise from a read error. CDR3 loop: CASSSQGTDTRYF. The DNA for the CDR3 is TGTGCCAGCAGTTCGCAGGGCACAGATACGCGGTATTTT. This chain links TRBV28 with TRBJ2-3; perhaps TRBD1 as D (5 bases). The germline V gene encodes CDR1 MDHEN and CDR2 SYDVKM. The CDR3 consists of 13 residues.

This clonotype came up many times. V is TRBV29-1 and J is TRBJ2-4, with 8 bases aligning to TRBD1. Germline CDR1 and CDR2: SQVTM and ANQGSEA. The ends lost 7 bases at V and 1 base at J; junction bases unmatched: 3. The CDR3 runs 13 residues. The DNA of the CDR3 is TGCAGCGGGTCAGGGGGCGCCAAAAACATTCAGTACTTC. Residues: CSGSGGAKNIQYF.

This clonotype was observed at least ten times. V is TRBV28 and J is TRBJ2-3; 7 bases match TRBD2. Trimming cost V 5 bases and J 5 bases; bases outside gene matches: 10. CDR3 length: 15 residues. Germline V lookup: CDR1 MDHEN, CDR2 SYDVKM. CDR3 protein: CASSLELLAQDTQYF. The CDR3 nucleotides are TGTGCCAGCAGTCTGGAATTACTAGCGCAAGATACGCAGTATTTT.

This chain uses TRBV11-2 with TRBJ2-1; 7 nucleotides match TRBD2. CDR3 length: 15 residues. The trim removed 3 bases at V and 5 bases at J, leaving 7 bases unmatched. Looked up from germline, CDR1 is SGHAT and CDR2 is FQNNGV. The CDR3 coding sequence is TGTGCCAGCAGCTTCTCCTTCCGGGAGGACAATGAGCAGTTCTTC. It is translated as CASSFSFREDNEQFF. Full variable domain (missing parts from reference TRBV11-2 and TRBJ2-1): EAGVAQSPRYKIIEKRQSVAFWCNPISGHATLYWYQQILGQGPKLLIQFQNNGVVDDSQLPKDRFSAERLKGVDSTLKIQPAKLEDSAVYLCASSFSFREDNEQFFGPGTRLTVL.

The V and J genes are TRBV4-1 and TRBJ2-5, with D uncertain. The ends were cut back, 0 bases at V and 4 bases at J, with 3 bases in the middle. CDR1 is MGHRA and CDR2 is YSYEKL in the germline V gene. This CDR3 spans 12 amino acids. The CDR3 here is CASSQDTETQYF. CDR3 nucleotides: TGCGCCAGCAGCCAAGATACAGAGACCCAGTACTTC.

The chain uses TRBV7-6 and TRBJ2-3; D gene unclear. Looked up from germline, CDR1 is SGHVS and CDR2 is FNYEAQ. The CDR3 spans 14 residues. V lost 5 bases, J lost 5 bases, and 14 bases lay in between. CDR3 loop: CASSPTGPKDTQYF. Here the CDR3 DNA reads TGTGCCAGCAGCCCGACGGGTCCCAAAGATACGCAGTATTTT.

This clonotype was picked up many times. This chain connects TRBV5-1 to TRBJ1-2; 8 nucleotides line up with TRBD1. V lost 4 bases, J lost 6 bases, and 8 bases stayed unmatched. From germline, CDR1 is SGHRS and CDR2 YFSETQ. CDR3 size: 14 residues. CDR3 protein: CASSRQGQEDGYTF. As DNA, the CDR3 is TGCGCCAGCAGCCGACAGGGACAGGAGGATGGCTACACCTTC.

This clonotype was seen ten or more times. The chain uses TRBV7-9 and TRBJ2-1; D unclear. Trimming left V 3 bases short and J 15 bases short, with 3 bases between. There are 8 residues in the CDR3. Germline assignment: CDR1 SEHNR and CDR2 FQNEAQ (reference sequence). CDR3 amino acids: CASSLTFF. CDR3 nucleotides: TGTGCCAGCAGCTTGACGTTCTTC. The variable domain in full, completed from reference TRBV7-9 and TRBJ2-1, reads DTGVSQNPRHKITKRGQNVTFRCDPISEHNRLYWYRQTLGQGPEFLTYFQNEAQLEKSRLLSDRFSAERPKGSFSTLEIQRTEQGDSAMYLCASSLTFFGPGTRLTVL.

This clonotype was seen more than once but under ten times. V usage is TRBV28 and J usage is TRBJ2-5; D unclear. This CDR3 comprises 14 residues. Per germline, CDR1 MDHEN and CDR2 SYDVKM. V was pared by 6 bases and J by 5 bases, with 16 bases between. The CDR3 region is CASSSGPEQETQYF. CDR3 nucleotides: TGTGCCAGCAGCTCCGGTCCCGAGCAGGAGACCCAGTACTTC.

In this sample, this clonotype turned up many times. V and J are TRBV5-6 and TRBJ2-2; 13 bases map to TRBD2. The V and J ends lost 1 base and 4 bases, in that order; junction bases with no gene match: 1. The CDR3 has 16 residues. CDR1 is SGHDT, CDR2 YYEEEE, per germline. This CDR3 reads CASSLRLAGGTGELFF. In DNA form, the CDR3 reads TGTGCCAGCAGCTTGCGACTAGCGGGGGGCACCGGGGAGCTGTTTTTT.

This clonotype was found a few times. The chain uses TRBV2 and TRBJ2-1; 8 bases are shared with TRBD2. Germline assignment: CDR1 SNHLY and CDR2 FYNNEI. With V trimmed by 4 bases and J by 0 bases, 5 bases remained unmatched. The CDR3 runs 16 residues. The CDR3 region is CASSVSLADSYNEQFF. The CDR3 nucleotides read TGTGCCAGCAGTGTGTCACTAGCGGACTCCTACAATGAGCAGTTCTTC.

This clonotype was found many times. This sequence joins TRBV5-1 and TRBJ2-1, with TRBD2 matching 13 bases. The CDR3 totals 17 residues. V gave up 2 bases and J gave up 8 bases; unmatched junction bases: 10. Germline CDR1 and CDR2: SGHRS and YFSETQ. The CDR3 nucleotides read TGCGCCAGCAGCTTAGGCGGACTAGCGGGAGAGCATTATGAGCAGTTCTTC. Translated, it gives CASSLGGLAGEHYEQFF. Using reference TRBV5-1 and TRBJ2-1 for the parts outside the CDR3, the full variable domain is KAGVTQTPRYLIKTRGQQVTLSCSPISGHRSVSWYQQTPGQGLQFLFEYFSETQRNKGNFPGRFSGRQFSNSRSEMNVSTLELGDSALYLCASSLGGLAGEHYEQFFGPGTRLTVL.